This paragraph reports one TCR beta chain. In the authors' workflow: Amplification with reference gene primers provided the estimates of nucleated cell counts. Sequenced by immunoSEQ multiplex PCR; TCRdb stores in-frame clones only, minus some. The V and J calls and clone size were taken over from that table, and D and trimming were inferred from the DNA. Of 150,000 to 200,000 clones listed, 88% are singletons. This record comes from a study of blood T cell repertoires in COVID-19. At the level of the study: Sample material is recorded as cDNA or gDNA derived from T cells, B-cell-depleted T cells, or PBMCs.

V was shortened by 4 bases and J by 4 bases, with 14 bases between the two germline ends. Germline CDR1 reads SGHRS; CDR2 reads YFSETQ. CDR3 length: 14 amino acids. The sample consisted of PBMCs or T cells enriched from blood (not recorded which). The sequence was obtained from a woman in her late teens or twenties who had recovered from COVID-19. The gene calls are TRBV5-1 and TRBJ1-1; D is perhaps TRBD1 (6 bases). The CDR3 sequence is CASSQGYSGTEAFF. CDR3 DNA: TGCGCCAGCAGCCAGGGGTATTCGGGCACTGAAGCTTTCTTT.